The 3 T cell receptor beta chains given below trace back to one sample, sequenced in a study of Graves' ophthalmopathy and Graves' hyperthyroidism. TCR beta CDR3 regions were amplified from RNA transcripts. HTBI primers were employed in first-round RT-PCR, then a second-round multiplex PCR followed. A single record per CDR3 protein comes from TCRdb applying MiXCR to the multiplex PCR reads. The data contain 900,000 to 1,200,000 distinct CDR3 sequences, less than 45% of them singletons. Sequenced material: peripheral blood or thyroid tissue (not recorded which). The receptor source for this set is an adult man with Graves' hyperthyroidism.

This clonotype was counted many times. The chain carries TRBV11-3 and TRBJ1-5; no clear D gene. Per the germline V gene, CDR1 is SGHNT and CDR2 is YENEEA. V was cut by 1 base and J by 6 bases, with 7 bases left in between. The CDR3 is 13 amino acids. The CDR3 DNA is TGTGCCAGCAGCTTAGGAACTATTCAGCCCCAGCATTTT. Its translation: CASSLGTIQPQHF.

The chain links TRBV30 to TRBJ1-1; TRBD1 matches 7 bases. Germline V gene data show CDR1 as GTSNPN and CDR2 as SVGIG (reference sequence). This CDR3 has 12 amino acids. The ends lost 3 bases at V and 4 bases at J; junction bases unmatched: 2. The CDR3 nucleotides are TGTGCCTGGAGACCAGGGGGCACTGAAGCTTTCTTT. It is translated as CAWRPGGTEAFF.

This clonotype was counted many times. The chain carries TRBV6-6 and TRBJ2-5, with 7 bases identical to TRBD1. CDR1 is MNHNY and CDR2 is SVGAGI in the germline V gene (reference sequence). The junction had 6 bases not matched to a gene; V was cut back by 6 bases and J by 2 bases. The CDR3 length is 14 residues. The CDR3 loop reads CASSYPGQQETQYF. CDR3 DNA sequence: TGTGCCAGCAGCTACCCGGGACAGCAAGAGACCCAGTACTTC.